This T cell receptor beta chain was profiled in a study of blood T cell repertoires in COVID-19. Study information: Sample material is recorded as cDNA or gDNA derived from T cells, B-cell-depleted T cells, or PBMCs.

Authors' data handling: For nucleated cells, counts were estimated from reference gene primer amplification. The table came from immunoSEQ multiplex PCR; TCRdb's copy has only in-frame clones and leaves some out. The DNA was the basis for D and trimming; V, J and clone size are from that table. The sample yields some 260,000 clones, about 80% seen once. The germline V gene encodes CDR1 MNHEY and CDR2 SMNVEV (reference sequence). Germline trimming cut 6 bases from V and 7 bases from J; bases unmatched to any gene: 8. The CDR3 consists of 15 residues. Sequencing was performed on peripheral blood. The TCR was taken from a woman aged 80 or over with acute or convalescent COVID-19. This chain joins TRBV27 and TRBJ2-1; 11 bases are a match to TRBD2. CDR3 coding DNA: TGTGCCAGCAGGATAGCGGGGGGGCTGGTAAATGAGCAGTTCTTC. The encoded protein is CASRIAGGLVNEQFF.